These 20 T cell receptor beta chains originate from one sample sequenced in a study of blood T cell repertoires in COVID-19. Produced via immunoSEQ multiplex PCR; TCRdb's table is partial and in-frame only. This sample has some 100,000 clones; 60% to 85% occur once, and the top ten carry about 6.8%. Sequencing used peripheral blood. The receptors come from a man in his 70s with acute or convalescent COVID-19.

The V gene is TRBV9, the J gene TRBJ1-2, with D possibly TRBD1 on 5 matching bases. CDR3 length equals 15 residues. Trimming stripped 0 bases from V and 5 bases from J, with 14 bases between. Germline CDR1 SGDLS, CDR2 YYNGEE. CDR3 nucleotide sequence: TGTGCCAGCAGCGTAGGGTTGACAGCCCGATATGGCTACACCTTC. Translation gives CASSVGLTARYGYTF.

This chain uses TRBV30 with TRBJ1-5; D unresolved. CDR1 is GTSNPN, CDR2 SVGIG, per germline (reference sequence). CDR3 size: 14 residues. V was pared by 2 bases and J by 7 bases, with 15 bases between. This CDR3 reads CAWSSRVERQPQHF. The CDR3 DNA follows: TGTGCCTGGAGTTCCCGGGTGGAACGCCAGCCCCAGCATTTT. Combining the CDR3 with reference TRBV30 and TRBJ1-5 gives the whole variable domain SQTIHQWPATLVQPVGSPLSLECTVEGTSNPNLYWYRQAAGRGLQLLFYSVGIGQISSEVPQNLSASRPQDRQFILSSKKLLLSDSGFYLCAWSSRVERQPQHFGDGTRLSIL.

The chain links TRBV5-5 to TRBJ1-1; D is unresolved. CDR1 and CDR2 (germline): SGHKS, YYEKEE (reference sequence). V was trimmed by 7 bases and J by 0 bases, leaving 10 bases between them. The CDR3 is 13 residues long. The CDR3 DNA is TGTGCCAGCGCGGAGAACCTGAACACTGAAGCTTTCTTT. It yields the protein CASAENLNTEAFF.

The chain links TRBV19 to TRBJ1-4; weak D call: TRBD1 (5 bases). The CDR3 consists of 15 residues. Trimming shortened V by 5 bases and J by 8 bases, and 18 bases separated the two germline ends. The germline CDR1 and CDR2 sequences are LNHDA and SQIVND (reference sequence). The CDR3 protein is CASSPTGVSLEKLFF. The CDR3 bases are TGTGCCAGTAGTCCTACAGGTGTCTCTTTGGAAAAACTGTTTTTT.

J is TRBJ1-2 and V is TRBV7-2; D not certain. CDR1 and CDR2 (germline): SGHTA, FQGNSA. The CDR3 runs to 14 residues. V was clipped by 0 bases and J by 8 bases, with 13 bases between them. CDR3 DNA: TGTGCCAGCAGCTTAGCGGTGGCCCTGGAGGGCTACACCTTC. Translation gives CASSLAVALEGYTF.

The chain carries TRBV29-1 and TRBJ2-2, with D perhaps matching TRBD1 (6 bases). Looked up from germline, CDR1 is SQVTM and CDR2 is ANQGSEA. The CDR3 totals 16 residues. V gave up 0 bases and J gave up 0 bases, with 11 bases separating them. Written as DNA, the CDR3 is TGCAGCGTTGAAGACCGCGACAGGACGAACACCGGGGAGCTGTTTTTT. Its translation is CSVEDRDRTNTGELFF.

The CDR3 nucleotides are TGTGCCAGCAGCTTGGCAGGACTGCCCTACGAGCAGTACTTC. Residues: CASSLAGLPYEQYF. The V and J genes are TRBV5-4 and TRBJ2-7; tentative D call: TRBD2 (5 bases). The length of the CDR3 is 14 residues. Germline CDR1 SGHNT, CDR2 YYREEE (reference sequence). The germline V and J ends were trimmed by 0 bases and 2 bases, with 9 bases remaining between them.

The chain has TRBV23-1 and TRBJ2-6; TRBD1 is a possible D gene (7 bases). TRBV23-1 is assigned to the ORF class and has an uncertain function. Trimming took 2 bases from V and 4 from J, leaving 15 bases between them. This CDR3 contains 17 residues. The CDR3 sequence is CASSQNDRAGGANVLTF. DNA of the CDR3: TGCGCCAGCAGTCAAAACGACAGGGCGGGAGGGGCCAACGTCCTGACTTTC.

This clone occurred once. This sequence joins TRBV28 and TRBJ1-5; TRBD1 aligns across 7 bases. CDR3 length equals 15 residues. Germline loops: CDR1 MDHEN, CDR2 SYDVKM. The J segment lost 3 bases and the V segment lost 1 base, leaving 3 bases of the junction unmatched. CDR3 bases: TGTGCCAGCAGTTTATTGGGACAGAACAATCAGCCCCAGCATTTT. It translates to CASSLLGQNNQPQHF.

This chain joins TRBV6-2 or TRBV6-3 and TRBJ1-5, with D perhaps matching TRBD1 (6 bases). V lost 5 bases and J lost 7, with 15 bases in between. CDR3 length: 14 amino acids. From germline, CDR1 is MNHEY and CDR2 SVGEGT. CDR3 in amino acids: CASSLTGPRQPQHF. The CDR3 DNA is TGTGCCAGCAGTCTGACAGGCCCAAGGCAGCCCCAGCATTTT.

V is TRBV29-1 and J is TRBJ1-2; weak D call: TRBD1 (6 bases). Germline V CDR1 and CDR2: SQVTM, ANQGSEA. Trimming removed 6 bases from V and 0 bases from J, with 14 bases in between. The length of the CDR3 is 14 residues. CDR3 region: CSVARTAANYGYTF. CDR3 coding DNA: TGCAGCGTAGCCCGGACAGCAGCTAACTATGGCTACACCTTC.

This clone was seen only a few times. In nucleotides, the CDR3 is TGTGCCAGCAGCCTCGGGGAGAACACTGAAGCTTTCTTT. It specifies CASSLGENTEAFF. The chain employs TRBV7-9 and TRBJ1-1; D unresolved. The germline V gene encodes CDR1 SEHNR and CDR2 FQNEAQ (reference sequence). The CDR3 is 13 residues long. V was cut by 5 bases and J by 1 base, with 8 bases left in between.

V and J are TRBV6-2 or TRBV6-3 and TRBJ1-1; D is possibly TRBD1 (6 bases). V lost 2 bases to trimming and J lost 4 bases, with 14 bases between them. The CDR3 extends over 15 amino acids. CDR1 is MNHEY and CDR2 is SVGEGT in the germline V gene. CDR3 in amino acids: CASSYPPGGVTEAFF. CDR3 sequence (DNA): TGTGCCAGCAGTTACCCGCCGGGGGGCGTCACTGAAGCTTTCTTT.

This chain connects TRBV24-1 to TRBJ2-1; D is perhaps TRBD1 (5 bases). Deletions cut 1 base from V and 7 bases from J, with 10 bases between. The germline V gene has CDR1 KGHDR and CDR2 SFDVKD. The CDR3 covers 14 residues. The CDR3 DNA reads TGTGCCACCAGTGATTTCAACTCAGGGAATGAGCAGTTCTTC. Translated: CATSDFNSGNEQFF.

The chain carries TRBV18 and TRBJ2-7; 13 bases fit TRBD2. Trimming removed 6 bases from V and 3 bases from J; junction bases left unmatched: 8. The CDR3 runs 16 residues. Germline CDR1 KGHSH, CDR2 LQKENI. The DNA for the CDR3 is TGTGCCAGCTCCCCCGGGACTAGCGGGACCCGCTACGAGCAGTACTTC. Amino acid sequence: CASSPGTSGTRYEQYF.

This chain joins TRBV19 and TRBJ2-1; 9 bases map to TRBD1. Trimming at V came to 1 base and at J to 7 bases, leaving 11 bases not matched to a gene. The CDR3 runs to 17 residues. Germline CDR1 LNHDA, CDR2 SQIVND (reference sequence). This chain's CDR3 is CASSIVPPGQGHNEQFF. CDR3 bases: TGTGCCAGTAGTATAGTCCCCCCGGGACAGGGCCATAATGAGCAGTTCTTC.

CDR3 sequence reads: CASSYSLTGAYEQYF. CDR3 bases: TGTGCCAGCAGTTACTCGTTGACAGGGGCGTACGAGCAGTACTTC. V is TRBV6-2 or TRBV6-3 and J is TRBJ2-7, with 8 bases that match TRBD1. Germline V lookup: CDR1 MNHEY, CDR2 SVGEGT. Trimming removed 0 bases from V and 4 bases from J; junction bases left unmatched: 5. This CDR3 is 15 amino acids long.

The chain recombines TRBV5-8 with TRBJ2-3; TRBD1 matches at 8 bases. The CDR3 spans 15 residues. CDR1 SGHTS and CDR2 YDEGEE come from the germline V gene. Unmatched junction bases numbered 3, after V lost 2 bases and J lost 1 base. The CDR3 nucleotides are TGTGCCAGCAGCTTCAGGGGGCGCGGCACAGATACGCAGTATTTT. Translation gives CASSFRGRGTDTQYF.

This chain connects TRBV5-1 to TRBJ2-7, with 12 positions matching TRBD1. After removal of 0 bases from V and 5 bases from J, the junction contained 3 bases not matched to a gene. CDR1 SGHRS and CDR2 YFSETQ come from the germline V gene. CDR3 length: 15 amino acids. CDR3 sequence reads: CASSLAGTGGDEQYF. The CDR3 DNA sequence: TGCGCCAGCAGCTTGGCCGGGACAGGGGGCGACGAGCAGTACTTC.

This chain uses TRBV5-8 with TRBJ2-4; D unresolved. The CDR3 runs to 15 residues. The ends were cut back, 3 bases at V and 0 bases at J, with 10 bases in the middle. Germline V gene sequence: CDR1 SGHTS, CDR2 YDEGEE. CDR3 amino acids: CASSYGDVAKNIQYF. DNA for the CDR3: TGTGCCAGCAGCTACGGAGACGTAGCCAAAAACATTCAGTACTTC.